The rows below give T cell receptor beta chains drawn from one sample of a study of CDR3 diversity in severe acne. TCRdb re-derived calls from the PCR reads in MiXCR, one entry per CDR3 protein. The sample contains about 93,000 distinct CDR3 sequences, approximately 52% of which appear only once. Sequencing input: blood. These receptors came from a male donor in good health, serving as a control. The CDR3 runs from the conserved cysteine through the conserved F or W. The order of the fields is clone size, D gene, V gene, J gene, CDR3 protein, CDR3 DNA. D genes are given only for firm matches. Part of the rows lack a size; the others show once, few, many or a class for expanded clones.

-	TRBD2	TRBV7-8	TRBJ2-1	CASSLMGRLAGSNEQFF	TGTGCCAGCAGCTTAATGGGTCGACTAGCGGGGTCCAATGAGCAGTTCTTC
-	-	TRBV12-3/TRBV12-4	TRBJ1-1	CASSFWSGKAEAFF	TGTGCCAGCAGTTTTTGGTCAGGGAAGGCTGAAGCTTTCTTT
many	TRBD2	TRBV9	TRBJ2-5	CASSVVAGGQETQYF	TGTGCCAGCAGCGTAGTAGCGGGAGGCCAAGAGACCCAGTACTTC
many	-	TRBV9	TRBJ1-4	CASSVGQGSEKLFF	TGTGCCAGCAGCGTTGGCCAGGGGAGTGAAAAACTGTTTTTT
once	-	TRBV19	TRBJ1-3	CASSTEDTIYF	TGTGCCAGTAGTACAGAGGACACCATATATTTT
few	-	TRBV7-3	TRBJ1-1	CASSRQNTEAFF	TGTGCCAGCAGTCGACAGAACACTGAAGCTTTCTTT
-	-	TRBV24-1	TRBJ2-3	CATSDAEVPTDTQYF	TGTGCCACCAGTGACGCTGAGGTCCCCACAGATACGCAGTATTTT
-	TRBD2	TRBV3-1	TRBJ2-3	CASSQGRLAVEYF	TGTGCCAGCAGCCAAGGTCGGCTAGCGGTAGAGTATTTT
few	TRBD2	TRBV10-2	TRBJ2-2	CASKIGLADTGELFF	TGCGCCAGCAAAATAGGACTAGCGGACACCGGGGAGCTGTTTTTT
many	-	TRBV2	TRBJ1-6	CASSEAGSSYNSPLHF	TGTGCCAGCAGTGAAGCGGGGAGCTCCTATAATTCACCCCTCCACTTT
-	TRBD2	TRBV11-2	TRBJ2-2	CASSPIAGGPGGELFF	TGTGCCAGCAGCCCCATAGCGGGAGGGCCTGGCGGGGAGCTGTTTTTT
-	-	TRBV18	TRBJ2-3	CASYSSWQRGSSTDTQYF	TGTGCCAGCTACTCGAGTTGGCAGAGAGGTAGTAGCACGGATACGCAGTATTTT
many	TRBD1	TRBV11-2	TRBJ1-1	CASSFGQGRRTEAFF	TGTGCCAGCAGCTTCGGACAGGGGCGAAGGACTGAAGCTTTCTTT
-	-	TRBV10-3	TRBJ1-2	CAIRSEAYGYIF	TGTGCCATCCGGTCTGAGGCCTATGGCTACATCTTC
-	TRBD1	TRBV5-4	TRBJ2-2	CASSPRQGQDGELFF	TGTGCCAGCAGCCCACGACAGGGGCAGGACGGGGAGCTGTTTTTT
many	-	TRBV5-1	TRBJ1-1	CASSLTASGMNTEAFF	TGCGCCAGCAGCTTGACAGCGTCGGGGATGAACACTGAAGCTTTCTTT
-	-	TRBV9	TRBJ2-3	CASSATGRAGTDTQYF	TGTGCCAGCAGCGCCACAGGGAGGGCCGGGACAGATACGCAGTATTTT
many	-	TRBV2	TRBJ1-1	CASSALGSTEAFF	TGTGCCAGCAGTGCTCTGGGATCTACTGAAGCTTTCTTT
few	-	TRBV19	TRBJ2-5	CASSVGAQGGETQYF	TGTGCCAGTAGTGTGGGGGCACAGGGAGGAGAGACCCAGTACTTC
-	-	TRBV25-1	TRBJ1-2	CASREVGRNYGYTF	TGTGCCAGCAGGGAGGTCGGGAGGAACTATGGCTACACCTTC
few	-	TRBV11-2	TRBJ1-4	CASSLEGGGLFF	TGTGCCAGCAGCTTAGAGGGGGGAGGACTGTTTTTT
-	-	TRBV28	TRBJ1-2	CASTRRGRNYGYTF	TGTGCCAGCACTCGAAGAGGACGTAACTATGGCTACACCTTC
-	TRBD2	TRBV20-1	TRBJ2-5	CSARGTSGRTETQYF	TGCAGTGCTAGGGGGACTAGCGGGAGGACGGAGACCCAGTACTTC
many	-	TRBV5-4	TRBJ2-7	CASGREAPYEQYF	TGTGCCAGCGGACGGGAAGCCCCCTACGAGCAGTACTTC
-	TRBD2	TRBV19	TRBJ2-1	CASSRLAGANNEQFF	TGTGCCAGTAGCAGACTAGCGGGGGCCAACAATGAGCAGTTCTTC
-	-	TRBV9	TRBJ1-4	CASSVGGGANEKLFF	TGTGCCAGCAGCGTGGGCGGGGGAGCTAATGAAAAACTGTTTTTT
-	-	TRBV11-2	TRBJ1-3	CASSSLRRPLEAFFGQGTIYF	-
-	-	TRBV28	TRBJ1-1	CASSFILAGDTEAFF	TGTGCCAGCAGTTTCATTCTGGCCGGGGACACTGAAGCTTTCTTT
-	-	TRBV5-1	TRBJ2-7	CASSLAGAIYEQYF	TGCGCCAGCAGCTTGGCAGGGGCCATCTACGAGCAGTACTTC
-	TRBD1	TRBV28	TRBJ1-2	CASSSGTGRIYGYTF	TGTGCCAGCAGTTCCGGGACAGGAAGGATCTATGGCTACACCTTC
few	TRBD1	TRBV7-8	TRBJ1-5	CASSPDRATLVGNQPQHF	TGTGCCAGCAGCCCGGACAGGGCGACCCTGGTTGGGAATCAGCCCCAGCATTTT
many	-	TRBV5-6	TRBJ2-1	CASSQGPIYNEQFF	TGTGCCAGCAGCCAGGGACCGATTTACAATGAGCAGTTCTTC
-	TRBD2	TRBV7-3	TRBJ2-7	CASSLWGGSSYGQYF	TGTGCCAGCAGCTTATGGGGCGGGAGCTCCTACGGGCAGTACTTC
once	TRBD1	TRBV7-6	TRBJ1-6	CASSLGQGNNSPLHF	TGTGCCAGCAGCCTGGGACAGGGTAATAATTCACCCCTCCACTTT
-	-	TRBV20-1	TRBJ2-5	CSAPMTARAETQYF	TGCAGTGCTCCCATGACAGCAAGAGCAGAGACCCAGTACTTC
-	-	TRBV28	TRBJ1-6	CASSFPPGSSYNSPLHF	TGTGCCAGCAGTTTCCCCCCGGGGAGCTCCTATAATTCACCCCTCCACTTT
-	-	TRBV28	TRBJ1-2	CASSAGHGLGYTF	TGTGCCAGCAGCGCCGGACACGGTTTAGGCTACACCTTC
-	TRBD1	TRBV5-6	TRBJ1-1	CASSSPRWDRGEAFF	TGTGCCAGCAGCTCACCAAGGTGGGACAGAGGTGAAGCTTTCTTT
few	-	TRBV29-1	TRBJ1-1	CSVETLTGKFGNTEAFF	TGCAGCGTTGAAACCTTGACTGGTAAATTCGGGAACACTGAAGCTTTCTTT
-	-	TRBV7-6	TRBJ2-5	CASSPPGGETQYF	TGTGCCAGCAGCCCCCCGGGTGGAGAGACCCAGTACTTC
-	-	TRBV7-8	TRBJ2-5	CASSLSRVTSQETQYF	TGTGCCAGCAGCTTAAGTCGGGTGACGAGCCAAGAGACCCAGTACTTC
many	TRBD2	TRBV4-1	TRBJ2-1	CASSPDLTSGAYNEQFF	TGCGCCAGCAGCCCAGACTTGACTAGCGGGGCCTACAATGAGCAGTTCTTC
many	TRBD2	TRBV27	TRBJ2-2	CASSFIGLADTGELFF	TGTGCCAGCAGTTTTATCGGGCTAGCGGACACCGGGGAGCTGTTTTTT
-	TRBD1	TRBV30	TRBJ1-4	CAWSVTGGENEKLFF	TGTGCCTGGAGTGTCACAGGGGGCGAGAACGAAAAACTGTTTTTT
-	-	TRBV7-8	TRBJ1-4	CASSTRLSPNEKLFF	TGTGCCAGCAGCACGAGGCTCAGCCCAAATGAAAAACTGTTTTTT
few	-	TRBV2	TRBJ1-1	CASSRQGMRTEAFF	TGTGCCAGCAGTCGGCAGGGTATGCGCACTGAAGCTTTCTTT
-	TRBD1	TRBV11-2	TRBJ2-1	CASSLIPGGQGTPNEQFF	TGTGCCAGCAGCCTAATTCCGGGGGGACAGGGGACACCCAATGAGCAGTTCTTC
-	-	TRBV2	TRBJ1-5	CASSSTRGTQPPHF	TGTGCCAGCAGCTCCACCCGCGGCACTCAGCCCCCGCATTTT